This paragraph covers one TCR beta chain sequence. Described treatment: roughly 19 received Ad26.COV2.S at low or high dose, single or two shots; about 5 received placebo; per-sample allocation not given. Vaccine and placebo recipients were sampled on day 63 after the first injection. The data stem from a study of Ad26.COV2.S vaccination and SARS-CoV-2 variants. Study information: By the intramuscular route, Ad26.COV2.S was given once, or twice 56 days apart.

The germline CDR1 and CDR2 sequences are MGHRA and YSYEKL. There are 20 residues in the CDR3. The trim removed 1 base at V and 7 bases at J, leaving 21 bases unmatched. Using immunoSEQ multiplex PCR, the repertoire was profiled, and TCRdb retains in-frame clones only, with some absent. The repertoire holds some 520,000 clones, with roughly 89% as singletons. This TCR was sampled from a person between 18 and 59 years old who received the Ad26.COV2.S COVID-19 vaccine or a placebo. Sequenced material: peripheral blood, taken in a trial of Ad26.COV2.S vaccine versus placebo. The V call is TRBV4-1, the J call TRBJ2-1, with TRBD2 identical over 8 bases. The CDR3 DNA reads TGCGCCAGCAGCCAAGTCTACCCCAAAGTAGGGGCGGGAGGAACTAATGAGCAGTTCTTC. This gives the protein CASSQVYPKVGAGGTNEQFF.